These 21 T cell receptor beta chains were sequenced from one sample in a study of cytomegalovirus exposure and HLA in healthy donors. Vbeta (60) and Jbeta (13) primers were used in the PCR. Generated by immunoSEQ multiplex PCR, the TCRdb table keeps only in-frame clones and is missing some. This repertoire comprises 34,000 or so clones; its ten largest clones make up about 1.9%. The specimen was PBMCs. The source of these receptors is a middle-aged woman in good health and CMV-seropositive.

CDR3 in amino acids: CASEGGGGQPQHF. The DNA of the CDR3 is TGTGCCAGCGAAGGGGGAGGGGGTCAGCCCCAGCATTTT. This chain connects TRBV28 to TRBJ1-5, with D possibly being TRBD1 (6 bases). The CDR3 runs to 13 residues. Germline V gives CDR1 MDHEN, CDR2 SYDVKM. Deletions cut 8 bases from V and 6 bases from J, with 14 bases between.

The rearrangement joins TRBV10-1 to TRBJ2-1, with TRBD1 matching over 10 bases. There are 12 residues in the CDR3. Germline CDR1 WNHNN, CDR2 SYGVQD (reference sequence). V shed 8 bases and J 12 bases; nucleotides not matched to a gene: 7. The CDR3 sequence: CASAGQGVGQFF. For the CDR3, the DNA is TGCGCCAGCGCCGGACAGGGGGTAGGGCAGTTCTTC.

The rearrangement joins TRBV1 to TRBJ2-5; no check of the table's D call, TRBD2, against the DNA was made. The J call may not be correct, given that the DNA end is closer to TRBJ2-7. TRBV1 is marked as a pseudogene. The CDR3 is 17 amino acids. In nucleotides, the CDR3 is TGCACCAGCAGCCGCGAGGGGACTAGCGGGCCCTCCTACGAGCAGTACTTC. This translates into CTSSREGTSGPSYEQYF.

This chain uses TRBV30 with TRBJ2-5; 9 bases fit TRBD1. The CDR3 contains 13 residues. The germline V gene encodes CDR1 GTSNPN and CDR2 SVGIG (reference sequence). V lost 5 bases and J lost 5; bases outside the gene matches: 6. CDR3: CAWHTGGLETQYF. CDR3 sequence (DNA): TGTGCCTGGCACACAGGGGGCCTGGAGACCCAGTACTTC.

CDR3 loop: CASSLGQGAQETQYF. The CDR3 DNA reads TGCGCCAGCAGCCTAGGACAGGGGGCTCAAGAGACCCAGTACTTC. The chain recombines TRBV5-1 with TRBJ2-5, with 11 bases aligning to TRBD1. V lost 4 bases and J lost 2; bases outside the gene matches: 4. The CDR3 length is 15 residues. CDR1 is SGHRS and CDR2 is YFSETQ in the germline V gene. The complete variable domain, with remaining parts taken from reference TRBV5-1 and TRBJ2-5, reads KAGVTQTPRYLIKTRGQQVTLSCSPISGHRSVSWYQQTPGQGLQFLFEYFSETQRNKGNFPGRFSGRQFSNSRSEMNVSTLELGDSALYLCASSLGQGAQETQYFGPGTRLLVL.

V gene TRBV19 combines with J gene TRBJ2-2, with TRBD2 matching over 10 bases. Germline-derived CDR1 and CDR2 are LNHDA and SQIVND (reference sequence). With V trimmed by 8 bases and J by 1 base, 4 bases remained unmatched. This CDR3 is 15 amino acids long. CDR3 DNA: TGTGCCAGTTGCAGACTAGCGGGGAACACCGGGGAGCTGTTTTTT. Translated, it gives CASCRLAGNTGELFF.

J is TRBJ2-2 and V is TRBV5-1; D is unclear. V was shortened by 3 bases and J by 3 bases, with 3 bases between the two germline ends. This CDR3 comprises 12 residues. Germline values: CDR1 SGHRS, CDR2 YFSETQ. CDR3 region: CASSSDTGELFF. The CDR3 DNA reads as TGCGCCAGCAGCTCGGACACCGGGGAGCTGTTTTTT.

V usage is TRBV4-2 and J usage is TRBJ1-2, with D possibly being TRBD1 (6 bases). Trimming removed 0 bases from V and 2 bases from J, with 19 bases in between. Germline V CDR1 and CDR2: LGHNA, YNFKEQ. This CDR3 contains 18 residues. CDR3 DNA sequence: TGTGCCAGCAGCCAAGATCTCGTTATGGACAGCTTCAACTATGGCTACACCTTC. Amino acids: CASSQDLVMDSFNYGYTF.

V usage is TRBV18 and J usage is TRBJ1-5, with D hard to call. Trimming stripped 3 bases from V and 4 bases from J, with 7 bases between. This CDR3 has 13 residues. Germline V gene lookup returns CDR1 KGHSH and CDR2 LQKENI. The CDR3: CASSPRSNQPQHF. CDR3 sequence (DNA): TGTGCCAGCTCACCTAGGAGTAATCAGCCCCAGCATTTT.

With respect to this clone: Its ends do not fully match the called genes, so a read error is possible. The chain carries TRBV2 and TRBJ2-7; no clear D gene. This CDR3 has 14 amino acids. Germline V lookup: CDR1 SNHLY, CDR2 FYNNEI. The chain's CDR3 is CAGSEVVDLYEQYF. CDR3 nucleotide sequence: TGTGCCGGCAGTGAGGTCGTAGATCTCTACGAGCAGTACTTC. Complete variable domain (other parts from reference TRBV2 and TRBJ2-7): EPEVTQTPSHQVTQMGQEVILRCVPISNHLYFYWYRQILGQKVEFLVSFYNNEISEKSEIFDDQFSVERPDGSNFTLKIRSTKLEDSAMYFCAGSEVVDLYEQYFGPGTRLTVT.

The V and J genes are TRBV25-1 and TRBJ2-7; D possibly corresponds to TRBD2 (6 bases). V lost 8 bases to trimming and J lost 7 bases, with 15 bases between them. CDR1 and CDR2 (germline): MGHDK, SYGVNS. This CDR3 contains 12 residues. The CDR3 nucleotides are TGTGCCAGCTCCACCATCCGGGGGGAGCAGTACTTC. Protein sequence: CASSTIRGEQYF.

This chain uses TRBV19 with TRBJ2-5, with a weak D call TRBD1 (5 bases). The DNA end is more similar to TRBJ2-7, so the J call may be wrong. The CDR3 totals 14 residues. CDR1 and CDR2 from the germline V gene are LNHDA and SQIVND (reference sequence). CDR3 sequence: CASITLQGTYEQYF. CDR3 nucleotides: TGTGCCAGTATAACCCTTCAGGGTACCTACGAGCAGTACTTC.

The V gene is TRBV7-7, the J gene TRBJ2-7; TRBD2 is a possible D gene (6 bases). The germline CDR1 and CDR2 sequences are SSHAT and FNYEAQ (reference sequence). This CDR3 is 13 amino acids long. Trimming left V 3 bases short and J 6 bases short, with 12 bases between. The CDR3 loop reads CASSFRQEGEQYF. CDR3 sequence (DNA): TGTGCCAGCAGCTTTCGGCAGGAGGGCGAGCAGTACTTC.

The rearrangement joins TRBV11-3 to TRBJ2-7; the D gene is possibly TRBD2 (6 bases). CDR1 SGHNT and CDR2 YENEEA come from the germline V gene. The CDR3 sequence is 17 residues long. V lost 4 bases and J 7 bases, leaving 26 bases between the germline ends. The CDR3 protein is CASSSRCGVLPGGEQYF. CDR3 bases: TGTGCCAGCAGCTCCCGTTGCGGGGTTCTCCCTGGTGGGGAGCAGTACTTC.

The rearrangement joins TRBV19 to TRBJ2-7; D is undetermined. In germline, CDR1 is LNHDA, CDR2 SQIVND (reference sequence). Trimming pared 3 bases from V and 0 bases from J, leaving 12 bases between. The CDR3 is 15 residues long. The CDR3: CASSMVGGPSYEQYF. CDR3 coding DNA: TGTGCCAGTAGTATGGTCGGCGGCCCCTCCTACGAGCAGTACTTC.

This chain connects TRBV9 to TRBJ2-1, with TRBD1 matching over 8 bases. With V trimmed by 4 bases and J by 5 bases, 11 bases remained unmatched. CDR1 and CDR2 (germline): SGDLS, YYNGEE. CDR3 size: 16 residues. CDR3 region: CASSPSGQGPDNEQFF. DNA for the CDR3: TGTGCCAGCAGCCCTTCTGGACAGGGACCTGACAATGAGCAGTTCTTC.

The J gene is TRBJ2-2, the V gene TRBV19, with D possibly matching TRBD1 (5 bases). CDR1 and CDR2 from the germline V gene are LNHDA and SQIVND (reference sequence). This CDR3 is 15 amino acids long. Trimming shortened V by 5 bases and J by 0 bases, and 10 bases separated the two germline ends. The CDR3 region is CASSQGFTNTGELFF. CDR3 coding DNA: TGTGCCAGTAGTCAGGGATTTACGAACACCGGGGAGCTGTTTTTT.

This chain connects TRBV27 to TRBJ2-7; D might be TRBD2 (7 bases). This CDR3 is 15 amino acids long. Germline CDR1 reads MNHEY; CDR2 reads SMNVEV (reference sequence). V gave up 5 bases and J gave up 5 bases, with 19 bases separating them. Here the CDR3 reads CASSPRGGGLNEQYF. The CDR3 bases are TGTGCCAGCAGTCCAAGAGGGGGAGGGCTCAACGAGCAGTACTTC.

V usage is TRBV28 and J usage is TRBJ1-6; 9 bases fit TRBD1. The germline gives CDR1 MDHEN, CDR2 SYDVKM. The CDR3 is 16 residues long. The V gene end was trimmed by 4 bases and the J gene end by 10 bases; junction bases not matched to a gene: 11. The CDR3 coding sequence is TGTGCCAGCAGTTCCCCAACAGGGGGCCTTCGGTCACCCCTCCACTTT. This encodes CASSSPTGGLRSPLHF.

V is TRBV28 and J is TRBJ2-7; D gene ambiguous. Germline V lookup: CDR1 MDHEN, CDR2 SYDVKM. V lost 5 bases to trimming and J lost 2 bases, with 7 bases between them. This CDR3 has 12 residues. The CDR3 sequence: CASSQSPYEQYF. The CDR3 DNA reads TGTGCCAGCAGTCAGTCCCCCTACGAGCAGTACTTC. The whole variable domain, remainder taken from reference TRBV28 and TRBJ2-7, is DVKVTQSSRYLVKRTGEKVFLECVQDMDHENMFWYRQDPGLGLRLIYFSYDVKMKEKGDIPEGYSVSREKKERFSLILESASTNQTSMYLCASSQSPYEQYFGPGTRLTVT.

The V gene is TRBV21-1, the J gene TRBJ1-3; the table names TRBD1, a call not compared with the DNA. TRBV21-1 is a recognized pseudogene. The CDR3 has 17 amino acids. The CDR3 reads CASSKVRQGVTGNTIYF. The CDR3 nucleotides read TGTGCCAGCAGCAAAGTCCGCCAGGGGGTGACTGGAAACACCATATATTTT.